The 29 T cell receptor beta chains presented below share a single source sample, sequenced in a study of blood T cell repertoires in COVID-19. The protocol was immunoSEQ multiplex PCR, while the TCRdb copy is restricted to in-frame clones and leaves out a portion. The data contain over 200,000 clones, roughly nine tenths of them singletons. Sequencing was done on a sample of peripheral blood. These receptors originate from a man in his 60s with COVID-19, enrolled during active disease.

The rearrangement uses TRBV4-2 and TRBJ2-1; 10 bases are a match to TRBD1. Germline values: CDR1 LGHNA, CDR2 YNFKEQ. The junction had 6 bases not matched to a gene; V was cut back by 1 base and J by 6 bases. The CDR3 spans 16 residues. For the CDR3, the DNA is TGTGCCAGCAGCCAAGGAAGACAGGGGGCCTTCAATGAGCAGTTCTTC. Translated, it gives CASSQGRQGAFNEQFF.

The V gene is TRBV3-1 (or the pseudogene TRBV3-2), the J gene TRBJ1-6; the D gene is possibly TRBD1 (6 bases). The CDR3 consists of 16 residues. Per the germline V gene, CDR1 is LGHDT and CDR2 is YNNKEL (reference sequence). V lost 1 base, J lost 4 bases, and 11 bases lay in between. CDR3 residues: CASSQVGQLYNSPLHF. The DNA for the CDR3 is TGTGCCAGCAGCCAAGTTGGACAGCTTTATAATTCACCCCTCCACTTT.

The CDR3 nucleotides are TGTGCCAGCAGTTTAGGACAGGAGACCTATGGCTACACCTTC. Amino acids: CASSLGQETYGYTF. The rearrangement uses TRBV5-6 and TRBJ1-2; 7 nucleotides align to TRBD1. This CDR3 region has 14 residues. CDR1 is SGHDT and CDR2 is YYEEEE in the germline V gene. V lost 5 bases, J lost 4 bases, and 8 bases stayed unmatched. Full variable domain (outside the CDR3, taken from reference TRBV5-6 and TRBJ1-2): DAGVTQSPTHLIKTRGQQVTLRCSPKSGHDTVSWYQQALGQGPQFIFQYYEEEERQRGNFPDRFSGHQFPNYSSELNVNALLLGDSALYLCASSLGQETYGYTFGSGTRLTVV.

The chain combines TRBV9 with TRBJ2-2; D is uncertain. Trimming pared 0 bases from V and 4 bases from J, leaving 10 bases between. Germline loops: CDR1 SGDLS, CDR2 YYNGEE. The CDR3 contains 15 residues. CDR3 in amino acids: CASSVVETLTGELFF. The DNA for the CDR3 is TGTGCCAGCAGCGTAGTGGAGACTCTCACCGGGGAGCTGTTTTTT.

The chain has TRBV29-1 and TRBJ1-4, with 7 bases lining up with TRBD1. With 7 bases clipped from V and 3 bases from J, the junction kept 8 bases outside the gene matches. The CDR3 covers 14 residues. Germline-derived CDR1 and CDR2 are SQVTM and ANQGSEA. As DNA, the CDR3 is TGCAGCGGGGCGACCGGGACAGCTAATGAAAAACTGTTTTTT. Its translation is CSGATGTANEKLFF.

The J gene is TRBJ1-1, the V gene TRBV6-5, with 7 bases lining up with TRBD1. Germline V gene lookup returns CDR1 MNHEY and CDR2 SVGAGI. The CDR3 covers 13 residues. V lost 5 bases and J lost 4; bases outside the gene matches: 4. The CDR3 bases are TGTGCCAGCAGTAAGACAGGGAGCACTGAAGCTTTCTTT. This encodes CASSKTGSTEAFF.

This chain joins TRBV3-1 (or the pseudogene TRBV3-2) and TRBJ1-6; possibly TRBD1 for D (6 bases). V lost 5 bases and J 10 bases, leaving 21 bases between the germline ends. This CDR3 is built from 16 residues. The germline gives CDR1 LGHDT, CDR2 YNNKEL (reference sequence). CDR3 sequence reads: CASSNTQQGYYSPLHF. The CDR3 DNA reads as TGTGCCAGCAGCAACACGCAACAGGGTTACTACTCACCCCTCCACTTT.

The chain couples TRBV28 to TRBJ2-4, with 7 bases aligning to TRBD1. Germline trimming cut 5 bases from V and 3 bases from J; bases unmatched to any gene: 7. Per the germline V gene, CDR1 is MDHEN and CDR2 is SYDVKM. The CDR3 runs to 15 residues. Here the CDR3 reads CASSPGTVLKNIQYF. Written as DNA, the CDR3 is TGTGCCAGCAGTCCCGGGACAGTACTCAAAAACATTCAGTACTTC.

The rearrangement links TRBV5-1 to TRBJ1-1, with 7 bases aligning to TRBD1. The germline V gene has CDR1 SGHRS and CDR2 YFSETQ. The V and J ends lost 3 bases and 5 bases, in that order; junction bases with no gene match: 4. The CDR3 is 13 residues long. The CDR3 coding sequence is TGCGCCAGCAGCTATACGACAGGGACTGAAGCTTTCTTT. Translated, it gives CASSYTTGTEAFF.

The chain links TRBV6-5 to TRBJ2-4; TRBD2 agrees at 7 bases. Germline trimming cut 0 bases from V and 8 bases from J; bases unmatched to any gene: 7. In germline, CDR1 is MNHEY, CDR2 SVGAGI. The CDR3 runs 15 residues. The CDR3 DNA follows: TGTGCCAGCAGTTACTCATCGGGGGGTAGTGACATTCAGTACTTC. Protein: CASSYSSGGSDIQYF.

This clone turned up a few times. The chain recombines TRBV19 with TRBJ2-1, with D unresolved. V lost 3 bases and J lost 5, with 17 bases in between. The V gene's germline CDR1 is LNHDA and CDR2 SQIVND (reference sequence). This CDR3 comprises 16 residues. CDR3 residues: CASSMGAEHFNNEQFF. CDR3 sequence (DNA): TGTGCCAGTAGTATGGGTGCGGAGCACTTTAACAATGAGCAGTTCTTC. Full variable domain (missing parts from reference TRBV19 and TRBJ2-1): DGGITQSPKYLFRKEGQNVTLSCEQNLNHDAMYWYRQDPGQGLRLIYYSQIVNDFQKGDIAEGYSVSREKKESFPLTVTSAQKNPTAFYLCASSMGAEHFNNEQFFGPGTRLTVL.

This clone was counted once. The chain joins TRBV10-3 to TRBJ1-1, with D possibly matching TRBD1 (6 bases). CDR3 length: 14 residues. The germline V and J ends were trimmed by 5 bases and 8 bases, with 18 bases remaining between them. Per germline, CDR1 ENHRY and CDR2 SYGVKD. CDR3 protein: CAISLDGVRGEAFF. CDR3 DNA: TGTGCCATCAGTCTGGACGGGGTGAGGGGGGAAGCTTTCTTT.

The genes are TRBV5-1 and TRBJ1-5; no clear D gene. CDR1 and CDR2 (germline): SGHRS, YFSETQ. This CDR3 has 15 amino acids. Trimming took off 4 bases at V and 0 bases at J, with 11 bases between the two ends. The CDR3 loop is CASSEGTYSNQPQHF. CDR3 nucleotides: TGCGCCAGCAGCGAGGGCACTTATAGCAATCAGCCCCAGCATTTT.

CDR3 DNA: TGTGCCAGCAGTTCGGGACTAGCGGGAGGAACCGGGGAGCTGTTTTTT. Amino acid sequence: CASSSGLAGGTGELFF. This chain uses TRBV27 with TRBJ2-2; 15 positions match TRBD2. Germline trimming cut 4 bases from V and 5 bases from J; bases unmatched to any gene: 2. CDR3 length: 16 residues. Germline assignment: CDR1 MNHEY and CDR2 SMNVEV (reference sequence).

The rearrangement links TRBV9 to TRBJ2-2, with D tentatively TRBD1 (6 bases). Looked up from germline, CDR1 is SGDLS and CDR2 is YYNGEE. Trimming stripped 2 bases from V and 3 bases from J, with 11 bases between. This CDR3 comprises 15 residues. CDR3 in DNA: TGTGCCAGCAGCGTCAGGGGCCAGCACACCGGGGAGCTGTTTTTT. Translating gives CASSVRGQHTGELFF.

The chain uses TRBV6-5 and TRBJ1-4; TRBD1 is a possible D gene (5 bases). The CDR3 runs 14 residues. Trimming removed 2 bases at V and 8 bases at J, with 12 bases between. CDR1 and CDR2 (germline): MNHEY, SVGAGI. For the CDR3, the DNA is TGTGCCAGCAGTTACGGGGCAGGCGGCGAAAAACTGTTTTTT. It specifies CASSYGAGGEKLFF.

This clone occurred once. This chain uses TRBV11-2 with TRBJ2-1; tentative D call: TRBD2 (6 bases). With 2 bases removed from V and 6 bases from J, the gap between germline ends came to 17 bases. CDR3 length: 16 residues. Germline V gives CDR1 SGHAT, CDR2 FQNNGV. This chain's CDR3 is CASSLQVGGLGNEQFF. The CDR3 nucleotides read TGTGCCAGCAGCTTACAGGTCGGGGGTTTAGGCAATGAGCAGTTCTTC.

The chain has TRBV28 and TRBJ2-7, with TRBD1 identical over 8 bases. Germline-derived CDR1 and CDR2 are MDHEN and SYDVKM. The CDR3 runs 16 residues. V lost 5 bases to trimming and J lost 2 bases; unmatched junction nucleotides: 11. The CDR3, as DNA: TGTGCCAGCAGTCCCCCGGACAGGGCGATCCCCTACGAGCAGTACTTC. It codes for CASSPPDRAIPYEQYF.

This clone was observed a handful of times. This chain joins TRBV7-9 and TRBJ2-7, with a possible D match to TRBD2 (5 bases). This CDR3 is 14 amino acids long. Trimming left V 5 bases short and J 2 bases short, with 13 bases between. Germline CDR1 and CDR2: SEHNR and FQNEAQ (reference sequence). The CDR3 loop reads CASSLYEGPYEQYF. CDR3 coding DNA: TGTGCCAGCAGCCTCTACGAGGGCCCCTACGAGCAGTACTTC.

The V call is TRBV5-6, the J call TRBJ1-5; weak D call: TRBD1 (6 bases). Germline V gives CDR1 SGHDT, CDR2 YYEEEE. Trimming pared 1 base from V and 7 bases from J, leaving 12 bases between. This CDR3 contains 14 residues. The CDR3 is CASSLQGSGQPQHF. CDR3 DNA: TGTGCCAGCAGCTTGCAGGGGTCTGGACAGCCCCAGCATTTT.

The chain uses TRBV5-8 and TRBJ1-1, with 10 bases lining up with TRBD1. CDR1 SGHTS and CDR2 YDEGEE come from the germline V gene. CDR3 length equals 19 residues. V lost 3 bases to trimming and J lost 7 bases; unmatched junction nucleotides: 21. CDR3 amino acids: CASSSILPGQGKELDEAFF. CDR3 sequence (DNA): TGTGCCAGCAGCTCCATCCTTCCGGGACAGGGGAAAGAACTCGATGAAGCTTTCTTT.

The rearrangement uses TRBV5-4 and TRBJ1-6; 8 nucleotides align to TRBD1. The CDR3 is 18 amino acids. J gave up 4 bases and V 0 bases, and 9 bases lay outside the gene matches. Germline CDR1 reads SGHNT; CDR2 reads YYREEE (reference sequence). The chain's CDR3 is CASSLVNSGQVYNSPLHF. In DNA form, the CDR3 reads TGTGCCAGCAGCTTGGTTAATTCGGGACAGGTTTATAATTCACCCCTCCACTTT.

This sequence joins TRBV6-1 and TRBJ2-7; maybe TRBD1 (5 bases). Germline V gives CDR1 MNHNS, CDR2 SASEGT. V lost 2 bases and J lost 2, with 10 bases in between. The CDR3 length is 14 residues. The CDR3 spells CASSEPAGTYEQYF. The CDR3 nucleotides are TGTGCCAGCAGTGAACCCGCAGGGACCTACGAGCAGTACTTC.

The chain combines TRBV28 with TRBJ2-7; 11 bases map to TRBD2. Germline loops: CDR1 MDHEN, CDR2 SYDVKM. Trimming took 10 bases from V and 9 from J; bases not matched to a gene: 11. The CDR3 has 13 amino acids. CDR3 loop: CATASGRQTPQYF. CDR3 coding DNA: TGTGCCACCGCTAGCGGGAGGCAAACTCCGCAGTACTTC.

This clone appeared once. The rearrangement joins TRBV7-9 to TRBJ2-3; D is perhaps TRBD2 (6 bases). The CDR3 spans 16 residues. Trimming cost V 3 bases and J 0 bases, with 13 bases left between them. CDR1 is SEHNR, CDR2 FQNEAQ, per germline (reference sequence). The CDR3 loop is CASSFFLAPSTDTQYF. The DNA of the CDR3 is TGTGCCAGCAGCTTCTTTCTAGCGCCGAGCACAGATACGCAGTATTTT.

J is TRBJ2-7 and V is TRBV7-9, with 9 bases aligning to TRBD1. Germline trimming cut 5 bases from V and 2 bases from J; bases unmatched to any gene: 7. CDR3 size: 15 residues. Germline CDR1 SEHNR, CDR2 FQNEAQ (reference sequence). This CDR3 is CASSPGTGSAYEQYF. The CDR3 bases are TGTGCCAGCAGCCCAGGGACAGGGTCGGCCTACGAGCAGTACTTC.

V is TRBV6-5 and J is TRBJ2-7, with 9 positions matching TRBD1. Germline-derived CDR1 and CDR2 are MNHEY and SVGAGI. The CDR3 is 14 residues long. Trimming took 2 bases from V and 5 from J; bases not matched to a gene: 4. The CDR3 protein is CASSYGTGSNEQYF. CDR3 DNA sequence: TGTGCCAGCAGTTACGGGACAGGGTCAAACGAGCAGTACTTC.

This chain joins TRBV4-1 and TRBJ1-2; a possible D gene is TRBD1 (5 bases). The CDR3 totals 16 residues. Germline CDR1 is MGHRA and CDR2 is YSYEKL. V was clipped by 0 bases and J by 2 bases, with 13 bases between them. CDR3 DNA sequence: TGCGCCAGCAGCCAAGATCGGCAGGGTGTAAACTATGGCTACACCTTC. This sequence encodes CASSQDRQGVNYGYTF.

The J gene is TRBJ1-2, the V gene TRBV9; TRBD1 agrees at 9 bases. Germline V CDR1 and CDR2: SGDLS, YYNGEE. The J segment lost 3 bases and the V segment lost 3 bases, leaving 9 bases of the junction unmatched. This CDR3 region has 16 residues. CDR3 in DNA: TGTGCCAGCAGCGCAGAACCGGGACAGGGTTACTATGGCTACACCTTC. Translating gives CASSAEPGQGYYGYTF.